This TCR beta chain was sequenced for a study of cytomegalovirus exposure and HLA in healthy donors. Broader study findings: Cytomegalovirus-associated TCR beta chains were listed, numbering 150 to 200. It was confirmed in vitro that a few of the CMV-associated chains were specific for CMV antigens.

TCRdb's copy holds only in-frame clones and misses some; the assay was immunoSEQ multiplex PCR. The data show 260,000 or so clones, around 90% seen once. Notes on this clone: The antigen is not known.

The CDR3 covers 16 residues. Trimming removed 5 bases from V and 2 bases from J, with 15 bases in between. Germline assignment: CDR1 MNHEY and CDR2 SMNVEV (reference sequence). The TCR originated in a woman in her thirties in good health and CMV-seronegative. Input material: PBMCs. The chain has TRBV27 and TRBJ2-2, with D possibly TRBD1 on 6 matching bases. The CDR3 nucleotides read TGTGCCAGCAGTGAAGTAACAGGGTTAAACACCGGGGAGCTGTTTTTT. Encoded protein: CASSEVTGLNTGELFF.